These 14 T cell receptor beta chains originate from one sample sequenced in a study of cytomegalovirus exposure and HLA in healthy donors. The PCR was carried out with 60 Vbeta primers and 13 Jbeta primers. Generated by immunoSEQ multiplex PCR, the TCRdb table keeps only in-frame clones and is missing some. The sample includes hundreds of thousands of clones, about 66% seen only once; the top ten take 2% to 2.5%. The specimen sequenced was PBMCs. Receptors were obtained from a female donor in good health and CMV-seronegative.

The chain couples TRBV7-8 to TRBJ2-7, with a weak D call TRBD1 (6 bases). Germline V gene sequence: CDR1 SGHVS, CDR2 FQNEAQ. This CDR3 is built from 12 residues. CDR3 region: CVSVDRLYEQYF. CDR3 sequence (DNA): TGTGTTAGCGTGGACAGACTCTACGAGCAGTACTTC.

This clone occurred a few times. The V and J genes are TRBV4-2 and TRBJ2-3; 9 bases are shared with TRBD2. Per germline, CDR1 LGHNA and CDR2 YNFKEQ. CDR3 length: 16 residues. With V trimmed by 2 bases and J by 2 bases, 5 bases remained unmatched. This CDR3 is CASSQNQREVTDTQYF. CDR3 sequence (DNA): TGTGCCAGCAGCCAAAACCAGCGGGAGGTCACAGATACGCAGTATTTT.

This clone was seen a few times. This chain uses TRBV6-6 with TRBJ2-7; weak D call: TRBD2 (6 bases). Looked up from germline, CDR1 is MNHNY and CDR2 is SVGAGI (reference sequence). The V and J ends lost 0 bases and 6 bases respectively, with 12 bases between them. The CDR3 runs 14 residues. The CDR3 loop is CASSYSRSGVEQYF. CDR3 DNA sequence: TGTGCCAGCAGTTACTCGCGGTCGGGGGTCGAGCAGTACTTC.

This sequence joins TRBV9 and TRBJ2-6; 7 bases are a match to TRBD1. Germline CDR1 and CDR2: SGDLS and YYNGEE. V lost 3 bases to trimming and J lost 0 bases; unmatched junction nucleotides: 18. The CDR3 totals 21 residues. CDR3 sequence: CASSDRGGFTEFHSGANVLTF. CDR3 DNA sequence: TGTGCCAGCAGCGACAGGGGTGGGTTTACGGAGTTTCACTCTGGGGCCAACGTCCTGACTTTC.

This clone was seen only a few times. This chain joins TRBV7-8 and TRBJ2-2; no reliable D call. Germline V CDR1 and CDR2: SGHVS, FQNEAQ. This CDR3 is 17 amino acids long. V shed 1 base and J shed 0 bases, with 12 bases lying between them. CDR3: CASSLEFFVANTGELFF. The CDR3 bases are TGTGCCAGCAGCTTAGAGTTCTTTGTAGCGAACACCGGGGAGCTGTTTTTT.

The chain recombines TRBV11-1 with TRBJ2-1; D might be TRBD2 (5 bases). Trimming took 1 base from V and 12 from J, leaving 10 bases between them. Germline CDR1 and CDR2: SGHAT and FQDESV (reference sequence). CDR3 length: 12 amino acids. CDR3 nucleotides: TGTGCCAGCAGCTTAGAGGCCGGAGGGCAGTTCTTC. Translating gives CASSLEAGGQFF.

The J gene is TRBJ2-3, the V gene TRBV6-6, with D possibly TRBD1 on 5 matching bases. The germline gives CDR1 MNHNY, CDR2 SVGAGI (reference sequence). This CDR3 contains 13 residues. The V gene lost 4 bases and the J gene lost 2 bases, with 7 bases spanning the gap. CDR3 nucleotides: TGTGCCAGCAGTTCCAGGGACACAGATACGCAGTATTTT. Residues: CASSSRDTDTQYF.

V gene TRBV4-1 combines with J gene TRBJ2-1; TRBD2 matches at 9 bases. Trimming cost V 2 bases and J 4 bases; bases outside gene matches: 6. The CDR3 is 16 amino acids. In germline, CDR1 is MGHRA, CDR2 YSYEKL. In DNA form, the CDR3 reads TGCGCCAGCAGCCAATTAGGACTAGCGACGTACAATGAGCAGTTCTTC. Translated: CASSQLGLATYNEQFF.

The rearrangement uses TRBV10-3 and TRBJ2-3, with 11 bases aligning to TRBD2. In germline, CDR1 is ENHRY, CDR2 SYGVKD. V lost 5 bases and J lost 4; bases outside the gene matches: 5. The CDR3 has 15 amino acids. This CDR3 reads CAISPGLADSDTQYF. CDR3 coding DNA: TGTGCCATCAGTCCGGGACTAGCGGACTCAGATACGCAGTATTTT.

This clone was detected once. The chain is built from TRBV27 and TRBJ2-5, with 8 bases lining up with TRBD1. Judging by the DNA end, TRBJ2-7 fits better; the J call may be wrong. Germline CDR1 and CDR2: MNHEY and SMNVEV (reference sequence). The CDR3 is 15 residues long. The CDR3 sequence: CASSFQTGEGHEQYF. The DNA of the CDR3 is TGTGCCAGCAGTTTCCAGACAGGGGAAGGACACGAGCAGTACTTC.

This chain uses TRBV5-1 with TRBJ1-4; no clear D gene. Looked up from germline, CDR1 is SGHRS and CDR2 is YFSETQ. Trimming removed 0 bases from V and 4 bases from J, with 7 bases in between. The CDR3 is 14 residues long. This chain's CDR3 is CASSLAGINEKLFF. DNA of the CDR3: TGCGCCAGCAGCTTGGCGGGGATTAATGAAAAACTGTTTTTT.

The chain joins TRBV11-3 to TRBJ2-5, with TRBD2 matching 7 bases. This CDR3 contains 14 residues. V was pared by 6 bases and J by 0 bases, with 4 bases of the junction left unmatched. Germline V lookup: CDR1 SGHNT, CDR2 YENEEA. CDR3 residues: CASSIAGHQETQYF. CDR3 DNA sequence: TGTGCCAGCAGTATAGCGGGTCACCAAGAGACCCAGTACTTC.

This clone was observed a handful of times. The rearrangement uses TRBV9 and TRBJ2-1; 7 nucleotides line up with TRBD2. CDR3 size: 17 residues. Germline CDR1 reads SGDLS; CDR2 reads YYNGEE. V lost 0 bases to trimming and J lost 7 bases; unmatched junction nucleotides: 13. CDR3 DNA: TGTGCCAGCAGCGTAGCGATTAGCGGGTGGAAAGAAAATGAGCAGTTCTTC. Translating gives CASSVAISGWKENEQFF.

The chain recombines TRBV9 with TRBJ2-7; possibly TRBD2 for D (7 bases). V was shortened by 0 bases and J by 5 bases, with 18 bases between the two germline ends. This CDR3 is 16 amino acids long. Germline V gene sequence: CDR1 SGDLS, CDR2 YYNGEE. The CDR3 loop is CASSVAGRGAADEQYF. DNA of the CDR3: TGTGCCAGCAGCGTAGCGGGCCGGGGGGCGGCTGACGAGCAGTACTTC.